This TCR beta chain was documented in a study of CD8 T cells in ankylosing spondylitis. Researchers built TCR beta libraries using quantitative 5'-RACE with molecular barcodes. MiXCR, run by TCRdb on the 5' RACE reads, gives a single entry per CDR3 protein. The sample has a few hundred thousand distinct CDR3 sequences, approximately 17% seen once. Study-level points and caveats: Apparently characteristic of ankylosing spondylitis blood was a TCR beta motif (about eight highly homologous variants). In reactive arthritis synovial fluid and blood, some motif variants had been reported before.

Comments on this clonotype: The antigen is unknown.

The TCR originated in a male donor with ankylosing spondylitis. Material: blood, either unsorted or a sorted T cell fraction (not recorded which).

Written as DNA, the CDR3 is TGTGCCAGCAGTTACTCGGTCAGGGGATCCGAGACCCAGTACTTC. Translation: CASSYSVRGSETQYF. The chain links TRBV6-5 to TRBJ2-5; tentatively, D is TRBD1 (6 bases). CDR1 and CDR2 (germline): MNHEY, SVGAGI. The length of the CDR3 is 15 residues. Trimming left V 0 bases short and J 5 bases short, with 13 bases between.